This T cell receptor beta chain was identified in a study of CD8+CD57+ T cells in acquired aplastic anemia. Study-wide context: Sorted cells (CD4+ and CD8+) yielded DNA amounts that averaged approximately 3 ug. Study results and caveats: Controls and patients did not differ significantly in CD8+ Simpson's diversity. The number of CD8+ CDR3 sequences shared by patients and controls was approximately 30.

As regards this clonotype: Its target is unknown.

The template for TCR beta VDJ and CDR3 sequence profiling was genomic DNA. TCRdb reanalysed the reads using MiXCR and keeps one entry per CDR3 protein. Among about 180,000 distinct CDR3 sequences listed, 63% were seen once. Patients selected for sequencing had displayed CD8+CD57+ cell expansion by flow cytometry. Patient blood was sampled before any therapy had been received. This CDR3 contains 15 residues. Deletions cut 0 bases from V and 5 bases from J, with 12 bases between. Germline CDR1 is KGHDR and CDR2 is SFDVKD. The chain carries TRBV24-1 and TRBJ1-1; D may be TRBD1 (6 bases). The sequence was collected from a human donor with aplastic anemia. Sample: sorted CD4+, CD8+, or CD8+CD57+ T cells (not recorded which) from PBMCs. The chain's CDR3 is CATSDLGQIRTEAFF. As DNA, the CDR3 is TGTGCCACCAGTGATTTGGGACAGATCCGGACTGAAGCTTTCTTT.